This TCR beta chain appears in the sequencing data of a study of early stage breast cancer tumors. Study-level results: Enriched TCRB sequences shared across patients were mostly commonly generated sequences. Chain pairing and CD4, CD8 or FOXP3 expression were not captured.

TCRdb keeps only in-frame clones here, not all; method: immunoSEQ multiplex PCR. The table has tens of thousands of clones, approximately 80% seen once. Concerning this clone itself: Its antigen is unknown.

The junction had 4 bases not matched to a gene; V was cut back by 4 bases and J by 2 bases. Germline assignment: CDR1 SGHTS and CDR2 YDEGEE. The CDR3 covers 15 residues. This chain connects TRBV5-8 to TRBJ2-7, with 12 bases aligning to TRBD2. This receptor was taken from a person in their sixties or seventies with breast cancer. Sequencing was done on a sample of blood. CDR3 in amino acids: CASSLLAGGPYEQYF. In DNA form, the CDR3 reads TGTGCCAGCAGCCTGCTAGCGGGGGGGCCCTACGAGCAGTACTTC.